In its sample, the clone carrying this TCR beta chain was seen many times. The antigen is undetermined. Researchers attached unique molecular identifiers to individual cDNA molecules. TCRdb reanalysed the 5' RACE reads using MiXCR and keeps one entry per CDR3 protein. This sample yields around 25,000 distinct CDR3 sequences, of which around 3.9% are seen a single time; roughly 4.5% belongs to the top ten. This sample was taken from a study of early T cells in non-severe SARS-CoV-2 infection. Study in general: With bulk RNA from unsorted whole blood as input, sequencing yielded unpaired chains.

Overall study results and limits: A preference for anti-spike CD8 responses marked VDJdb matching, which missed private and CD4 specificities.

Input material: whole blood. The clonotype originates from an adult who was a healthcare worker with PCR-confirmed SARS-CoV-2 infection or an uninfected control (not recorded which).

CDR3 nucleotides: TGTGCCAGCAGTGAGACGGGTGAGCAGTTCTTC. Amino acid sequence: CASSETGEQFF. This chain links TRBV2 with TRBJ2-1, with D uncertain. V lost 3 bases and J 9 bases, leaving 6 bases between the germline ends. Per germline, CDR1 SNHLY and CDR2 FYNNEI. The CDR3 is 11 amino acids. The whole variable domain, remainder taken from reference TRBV2 and TRBJ2-1, is EPEVTQTPSHQVTQMGQEVILRCVPISNHLYFYWYRQILGQKVEFLVSFYNNEISEKSEIFDDQFSVERPDGSNFTLKIRSTKLEDSAMYFCASSETGEQFFGPGTRLTVL.